The 13 T cell receptor beta chains given below trace back to one sample, sequenced in a study of metastatic and nonmetastatic thyroid tumors. Each patient came to thyroid surgery without any prior treatment (of any kind). MiXCR reprocessed the PCR reads for TCRdb. Found here are 50,000 to 70,000 clones, under 5% of them singletons; the top ten hold under 25%. Input material: blood. The receptors were gathered from a female donor with papillary thyroid cancer or a benign thyroid nodule (not recorded which). Some clones in this sample may be carry-over from other donors' samples.

This clone came up many times. The V and J genes are TRBV20-1 and TRBJ1-5; D ambiguous. The CDR3 has 14 amino acids. Looked up from germline, CDR1 is DFQATT and CDR2 is SNEGSKA (reference sequence). V was shortened by 5 bases and J by 1 base, with 12 bases between the two germline ends. The CDR3 spells CSASPPVSNQPQHF. CDR3 DNA sequence: TGCAGTGCTTCGCCGCCAGTAAGCAATCAGCCCCAGCATTTT.

In this sample, this clone turned up a few times. The rearrangement joins TRBV27 to TRBJ1-4; D is undetermined. The germline CDR1 and CDR2 sequences are MNHEY and SMNVEV (reference sequence). V lost 5 bases, J lost 3 bases, and 19 bases lay in between. This CDR3 has 17 amino acids. CDR3 DNA: TGTGCCAGCAGTCTTCTGCCCCGGGGAGACCCTAATGAAAAACTGTTTTTT. Its translation: CASSLLPRGDPNEKLFF.

In this sample, this clone turned up many times. The chain links TRBV7-9 to TRBJ1-1; 7 nucleotides match TRBD1. V trimming: 8 bases; J trimming: 1 base; junction bases outside the gene matches: 1. Germline lookup yields CDR1 SEHNR and CDR2 FQNEAQ (reference sequence). This CDR3 is built from 12 residues. The chain's CDR3 is CASDRANTEAFF. The CDR3 bases are TGTGCCAGCGACAGGGCGAACACTGAAGCTTTCTTT.

Ten or more counts support this clone. The V and J genes are TRBV7-8 and TRBJ2-7; a possible D gene is TRBD1 (5 bases). Germline V lookup: CDR1 SGHVS, CDR2 FQNEAQ. CDR3 size: 14 residues. The V end was cut by 1 base, the J end by 4 bases, with 11 bases between. The CDR3 nucleotides are TGTGCCAGCAGCTTAGACAGGTTGGCGTACGAGCAGTACTTC. Translating it yields CASSLDRLAYEQYF. The complete variable domain, with remaining parts taken from reference TRBV7-8 and TRBJ2-7, reads GAGVSQSPRYKVAKRGQDVALRCDPISGHVSLFWYQQALGQGPEFLTYFQNEAQLDKSGLPSDRFFAERPEGSVSTLKIQRTQQEDSAVYLCASSLDRLAYEQYFGPGTRLTVT.

Comments on this clone: A read error may explain this, as a much larger clone is one base away. The sample contains more than one DNA sequence encoding this CDR3. The rearrangement uses TRBV18 and TRBJ2-5; D unclear. The CDR3 is 16 residues long. Germline CDR1 reads KGHSH; CDR2 reads LQKENI. CDR3 DNA sequence: TGCGCCAGCTCACCACCCCGCAACCAAGCACAAGAGACCCAGTACTTC. Residues: CASSPPRNQAQETQYF. Based on the CDR3 plus reference TRBV18 and TRBJ2-5, the full variable domain is NAGVMQNPRHLVRRRGQEARLRCSPMKGHSHVYWYRQLPEEGLKFMVYLQKENIIDESGMPKERFSAEFPKEGPSILRIQQVVRGDSAAYFCASSPPRNQAQETQYFGPGTRLLVL.

The chain is built from TRBV9 and TRBJ1-2; 7 bases map to TRBD1. This CDR3 comprises 13 residues. V dropped 7 bases and J dropped 5; count of bases not matched to a gene: 8. Germline values: CDR1 SGDLS, CDR2 YYNGEE. The CDR3 spells CASSWTGRYGYTF. CDR3 coding DNA: TGTGCCAGCTCCTGGACAGGTAGGTATGGCTACACCTTC. The full variable domain, rest sourced from reference TRBV9 and TRBJ1-2, is DSGVTQTPKHLITATGQRVTLRCSPRSGDLSVYWYQQSLDQGLQFLIQYYNGEERAKGNILERFSAQQFPDLHSELNLSSLELGDSALYFCASSWTGRYGYTFGSGTRLTVV.

This clone occurred a few times. The V call is TRBV7-3, the J call TRBJ2-3; maybe TRBD2 (6 bases). The CDR3 is 13 amino acids. The germline V and J ends were trimmed by 5 bases and 4 bases, with 10 bases remaining between them. CDR1 is SGHTA and CDR2 is FQGTGA in the germline V gene. CDR3 coding DNA: TGTGCCAGCAGCCCCTGGGGGGCAGATACGCAGTATTTT. Translation: CASSPWGADTQYF. The whole variable domain, remainder taken from reference TRBV7-3 and TRBJ2-3, is GAGVSQTPSNKVTEKGKYVELRCDPISGHTALYWYRQSLGQGPEFLIYFQGTGAADDSGLPNDRFFAVRPEGSVSTLKIQRTERGDSAVYLCASSPWGADTQYFGPGTRLTVL.

For this clone: This may be a read error, as it is one base from a much larger clone. The chain is built from TRBV7-7 and TRBJ2-5; D might be TRBD2 (5 bases). Germline CDR1 reads SSHAT; CDR2 reads FNYEAQ (reference sequence). The CDR3 is 13 amino acids. CDR3 sequence reads: CASSLVASEAQYF. The CDR3 DNA follows: TGTGCTAGCAGCTTAGTAGCTTCGGAGGCCCAGTACTTC.

The chain joins TRBV6-1 to TRBJ2-2; 7 positions match TRBD2. In germline, CDR1 is MNHNS, CDR2 SASEGT. The CDR3 totals 16 residues. Losses at the gene ends were 8 bases for V and 2 bases for J; bases not matched to a gene: 11. The CDR3 DNA reads as TGTGCCAGCTTTCCGCCAGGGACTATAAACACCGGGGAGCTGTTTTTT. This translates into CASFPPGTINTGELFF.

The chain has TRBV2 and TRBJ1-5; D ambiguous. The CDR3 totals 13 residues. The germline V gene encodes CDR1 SNHLY and CDR2 FYNNEI. The V end lost 6 bases, the J end lost 6 bases, and 12 bases lay between the germline ends. Here the CDR3 reads CASSSGIFQPQHF. CDR3 coding DNA: TGTGCCAGCAGCAGTGGTATCTTTCAGCCCCAGCATTTT. Variable domain in full (rest from reference TRBV2 and TRBJ1-5): EPEVTQTPSHQVTQMGQEVILRCVPISNHLYFYWYRQILGQKVEFLVSFYNNEISEKSEIFDDQFSVERPDGSNFTLKIRSTKLEDSAMYFCASSSGIFQPQHFGDGTRLSIL.

This clone occurred a few times. The chain uses TRBV3-1 and TRBJ2-3; D is ambiguous. Trimming cost V 1 base and J 3 bases, with 11 bases left between them. Germline V CDR1 and CDR2: LGHDT, YNNKEL (reference sequence). CDR3 size: 15 residues. The CDR3 DNA reads as TGTGCCAGCAGCCAAGGGGCGGATAGGACAGATACGCAGTATTTT. Translation: CASSQGADRTDTQYF.

This clone came up a few times. A much larger clonotype is one base distant, so this may be a read error. The chain has TRBV7-2 and TRBJ2-7; 8 positions agree with TRBD1. Germline CDR1 SGHTA, CDR2 FQGNSA. The CDR3 sequence is 16 residues long. J gave up 11 bases and V 5 bases, and 20 bases lay outside the gene matches. The CDR3 sequence: CASSQNTRRTGSIEYF. DNA of the CDR3: TGTGCCAGCAGCCAAAACACACGCCGGACAGGGTCGATAGAGTACTTC.

This clone was seen many times. This sample also contains other DNA sequences that code for the same CDR3. V and J are TRBV19 and TRBJ2-2; D is tentatively TRBD1 or TRBD2 (6 bases each). The germline V gene has CDR1 LNHDA and CDR2 SQIVND (reference sequence). V was shortened by 6 bases and J by 4 bases, with 15 bases between the two germline ends. This CDR3 comprises 15 residues. CDR3 sequence reads: CASRRAGGGTGELFF. The DNA for the CDR3 is TGTGCCAGTAGGCGGGCCGGAGGGGGCACCGGGGAGCTGTTTTTT.